A single sample gave rise to the 13 T cell receptor beta chains below, sequenced in a study of shared T cell receptors in the human thymus. Method: immunoSEQ multiplex PCR; TCRdb's copy keeps in-frame clones and lacks some. The repertoire holds some 760,000 clones, with 80% to 90% as singletons. These records were also assigned to another study, of human thymus T cells.

Material for sequencing was thymocytes. These TCRs come from a girl under two years old with a congenital heart defect.

The J gene is TRBJ1-6, the V gene TRBV10-2, with D perhaps TRBD1 (6 bases). This CDR3 spans 15 amino acids. Germline V gene sequence: CDR1 WSHSY, CDR2 SAAADI. Trimming pared 0 bases from V and 6 bases from J, leaving 9 bases between. In nucleotides, the CDR3 is TGCGCCAGCAGTGAGTCAGGGACACCTAATTCACCCCTCCACTTT. Translation: CASSESGTPNSPLHF.

The chain has TRBV6-1 and TRBJ2-7; 8 nucleotides agree with TRBD1. There are 15 residues in the CDR3. J was trimmed by 3 bases and V by 3 bases; bases with no gene match: 7. The germline gives CDR1 MNHNS, CDR2 SASEGT. CDR3 sequence: CASSETGVKNYEQYF. CDR3 DNA: TGTGCCAGCAGTGAGACAGGGGTCAAGAACTACGAGCAGTACTTC.

A remark on this clone: The same CDR3 can be traced to other DNA sequences in this sample. The chain is built from TRBV10-2 and TRBJ1-6; 8 bases match TRBD1. V was pared by 6 bases and J by 3 bases, with 7 bases of the junction left unmatched. CDR1 and CDR2 from the germline V gene are WSHSY and SAAADI. The CDR3 loop spans 16 amino acids. CDR3: CASRPGQEHYNSPLHF. The CDR3, as DNA: TGCGCCAGCAGACCGGGACAGGAGCACTATAATTCACCCCTCCACTTT.

CDR3: CASSFGGTWYNEQFF. For the CDR3, the DNA is TGTGCCAGCAGTTTTGGGGGGACTTGGTACAATGAGCAGTTCTTC. This chain connects TRBV2 to TRBJ2-1, with D perhaps TRBD2 (6 bases). Trimming shortened V by 5 bases and J by 4 bases, and 15 bases separated the two germline ends. The germline CDR1 and CDR2 sequences are SNHLY and FYNNEI. The CDR3 is 15 amino acids.

For this clone: Different DNA sequences within this sample yield the same CDR3. The chain combines TRBV6-6 with TRBJ1-6, with unresolved D. Germline V gene sequence: CDR1 MNHNY, CDR2 SVGAGI (reference sequence). This CDR3 spans 15 amino acids. The V end lost 2 bases, the J end lost 4 bases, and 9 bases lay between the germline ends. The CDR3 region is CASSYRQEYNSPLHF. The CDR3 DNA follows: TGTGCCAGCAGTTACCGACAAGAATATAATTCACCCCTCCACTTT.

The rearrangement uses TRBV5-1 and TRBJ1-4; 8 bases match TRBD1. There are 19 residues in the CDR3. V gave up 4 bases and J gave up 2 bases; unmatched junction bases: 16. The germline CDR1 and CDR2 sequences are SGHRS and YFSETQ. CDR3 nucleotide sequence: TGCGCCAGCAGCCAGACAGGGGCAGGGAGCGTTGGGACTAATGAAAAACTGTTTTTT. Its translation: CASSQTGAGSVGTNEKLFF.

The gene calls are TRBV6-1 and TRBJ1-2; 8 bases line up with TRBD1. The CDR3 covers 18 residues. Germline lookup yields CDR1 MNHNS and CDR2 SASEGT. Trimming cost V 1 base and J 5 bases; bases outside gene matches: 15. CDR3 in amino acids: CASSEEWDRKPLVYGYTF. CDR3 DNA sequence: TGTGCCAGCAGTGAAGAGTGGGACAGGAAGCCTCTAGTTTATGGCTACACCTTC.

The J gene is TRBJ1-2, the V gene TRBV14, with D uncertain. Between the trimmed V and J ends, which lost 4 bases and 13 bases, there was a span of 10 bases. The germline CDR1 and CDR2 sequences are SGHDN and FVKESK. The CDR3 extends over 10 amino acids. CDR3 sequence (DNA): TGTGCCAGCAGCCGCCACCGGGGCACCTTC. It is translated as CASSRHRGTF.

V usage is TRBV11-2 and J usage is TRBJ2-1; TRBD2 aligns across 10 bases. Trimming took 1 base from V and 8 from J; bases not matched to a gene: 5. CDR1 SGHAT and CDR2 FQNNGV come from the germline V gene. This CDR3 spans 15 amino acids. The CDR3 protein is CASSLASGGFHEQFF. CDR3 sequence (DNA): TGTGCCAGCAGCTTAGCTAGCGGGGGTTTCCATGAGCAGTTCTTC.

This chain joins TRBV15 and TRBJ1-6, with a possible D match to TRBD1 (5 bases). The CDR3 consists of 17 residues. V was pared by 3 bases and J by 0 bases, with 12 bases between. Germline loops: CDR1 LNHNV, CDR2 YYDKDF (reference sequence). CDR3 bases: TGTGCCACCAGCAGCGATGACAGTCCCTCCTATAATTCACCCCTCCACTTT. It translates to CATSSDDSPSYNSPLHF.

This chain connects TRBV9 to TRBJ1-3; no definite D call. The V end lost 3 bases, the J end lost 0 bases, and 13 bases lay between the germline ends. CDR1 is SGDLS and CDR2 is YYNGEE in the germline V gene. CDR3 length: 16 residues. CDR3 loop: CASSERRKSSGNTIYF. The CDR3 DNA follows: TGTGCCAGCAGCGAACGCAGGAAGAGCTCTGGAAACACCATATATTTT.

The chain recombines TRBV19 with TRBJ1-1; no definite D call. This CDR3 spans 15 amino acids. Germline V gives CDR1 LNHDA, CDR2 SQIVND (reference sequence). V was trimmed by 3 bases and J by 5 bases, leaving 16 bases between them. The DNA of the CDR3 is TGTGCCAGTAGTATCTGGGCAGCCCGCAGGACTGAAGCTTTCTTT. Its protein is CASSIWAARRTEAFF.

The rearrangement uses TRBV19 and TRBJ1-1; TRBD1 matches at 7 bases. The CDR3 covers 14 residues. CDR1 and CDR2 (germline): LNHDA, SQIVND (reference sequence). With 6 bases clipped from V and 4 bases from J, the junction kept 8 bases outside the gene matches. CDR3 region: CASSRQGRSTEAFF. The CDR3 DNA follows: TGTGCCAGTAGCAGACAGGGTCGGAGCACTGAAGCTTTCTTT.